These 32 T cell receptor beta chains originate from one sample sequenced in a study of OX40 agonist ivuxolimab in advanced cancers. Clones were read by immunoSEQ multiplex PCR, and TCRdb kept only the in-frame ones, dropping some. The table lists some 22,000 clones, 73% of them singletons. This material consisted of CD4+ or CD8+ T cells sorted from blood, taken in a trial of the OX40 agonist ivuxolimab. Source of these receptors: an adult with an advanced solid tumor such as melanoma, head and neck, liver or kidney cancer.

This clone was detected once. The rearrangement joins TRBV5-6 to TRBJ2-7; D may match TRBD1 or TRBD2 (5 bases each). Germline values: CDR1 SGHDT, CDR2 YYEEEE. The CDR3 has 13 amino acids. V was clipped by 1 base and J by 3 bases, with 8 bases between them. The CDR3 protein is CASSLWGSYEQYF. DNA for the CDR3: TGTGCCAGCAGCTTGTGGGGGAGCTACGAGCAGTACTTC.

The genes are TRBV7-9 and TRBJ2-7, with D perhaps matching TRBD1 (5 bases). The germline gives CDR1 SEHNR, CDR2 FQNEAQ (reference sequence). The V and J ends lost 3 bases and 4 bases respectively, with 10 bases between them. The CDR3 sequence is 13 residues long. CDR3 sequence: CASSFQGLYEQYF. CDR3 DNA sequence: TGTGCCAGCAGCTTTCAGGGTTTGTACGAGCAGTACTTC. Combining the CDR3 with reference TRBV7-9 and TRBJ2-7 gives the whole variable domain DTGVSQNPRHKITKRGQNVTFRCDPISEHNRLYWYRQTLGQGPEFLTYFQNEAQLEKSRLLSDRFSAERPKGSFSTLEIQRTEQGDSAMYLCASSFQGLYEQYFGPGTRLTVT.

The table lists this clone with a count of one. The chain links TRBV12-5 to TRBJ1-2; 9 nucleotides line up with TRBD1. The CDR3 has 15 amino acids. The germline V gene encodes CDR1 LGHNT and CDR2 FRNRAP. V dropped 1 base and J dropped 4; count of bases not matched to a gene: 4. CDR3 protein: CASGLGVTGGYGYTF. The CDR3 DNA reads as TGTGCTAGTGGTTTGGGAGTGACAGGGGGCTATGGCTACACCTTC.

The rearrangement joins TRBV19 to TRBJ2-7; maybe TRBD1 (6 bases). From germline, CDR1 is LNHDA and CDR2 SQIVND (reference sequence). The CDR3 length is 16 residues. V lost 0 bases and J 0 bases, leaving 12 bases between the germline ends. In DNA, the CDR3 is TGTGCCAGTAGTATAGATCTATCGGACAGCTCCTACGAGCAGTACTTC. Its translation is CASSIDLSDSSYEQYF.

This chain links TRBV18 with TRBJ1-5; unclear D gene. In germline, CDR1 is KGHSH, CDR2 LQKENI. V lost 3 bases and J 6 bases, leaving 21 bases between the germline ends. This CDR3 contains 17 residues. The CDR3 DNA reads TGTGCCAGCTCACCGAAAAACCTTGCGGGCGGAATTCAGCCCCAGCATTTT. It translates to CASSPKNLAGGIQPQHF. The full variable domain, in which reference TRBV18 and TRBJ1-5 provide the parts outside the CDR3, is NAGVMQNPRHLVRRRGQEARLRCSPMKGHSHVYWYRQLPEEGLKFMVYLQKENIIDESGMPKERFSAEFPKEGPSILRIQQVVRGDSAAYFCASSPKNLAGGIQPQHFGDGTRLSIL.

This rearrangement joins TRBV5-6 to TRBJ2-7, with D possibly being TRBD1 (6 bases). The germline V and J ends were trimmed by 0 bases and 3 bases, with 7 bases remaining between them. From germline, CDR1 is SGHDT and CDR2 YYEEEE. CDR3 length equals 13 residues. The chain's CDR3 is CASSLGQDYEQYF. The DNA of the CDR3 is TGTGCCAGCAGCTTGGGACAGGACTACGAGCAGTACTTC.

V and J are TRBV15 and TRBJ2-2, with a possible D match to TRBD1 (5 bases). Germline V gene lookup returns CDR1 LNHNV and CDR2 YYDKDF (reference sequence). The CDR3 consists of 15 residues. The V and J ends lost 3 bases and 7 bases respectively, with 15 bases between them. The CDR3 coding sequence is TGTGCCACCAGCAGCGCCAGGGCGTATGGCGGGGAGCTGTTTTTT. Amino acid sequence: CATSSARAYGGELFF.

The chain uses TRBV5-1 and TRBJ2-1; TRBD1 agrees at 9 bases. The CDR3 has 12 amino acids. Per germline, CDR1 SGHRS and CDR2 YFSETQ. Germline trimming cut 4 bases from V and 12 bases from J; bases unmatched to any gene: 5. The CDR3 nucleotides read TGCGCCAGCAGCACAGGGGGCTTCGGGCAGTTCTTC. It translates to CASSTGGFGQFF.

This clone was counted a single time. The chain employs TRBV7-9 and TRBJ2-1; TRBD2 agrees at 7 bases. There are 15 residues in the CDR3. Germline V gene data show CDR1 as SEHNR and CDR2 as FQNEAQ (reference sequence). V was clipped by 7 bases and J by 4 bases; unmatched bases: 10. CDR3 DNA: TGTGCCAGCATGTTGACCGGGACTATTTACAATGAGCAGTTCTTC. This encodes CASMLTGTIYNEQFF.

By its share, this clone is medium-sized. This chain connects TRBV6-1 to TRBJ2-7; TRBD2 is a possible D gene (6 bases). The V end was cut by 6 bases, the J end by 1 base, with 16 bases between. This CDR3 region has 15 residues. Germline V gene sequence: CDR1 MNHNS, CDR2 SASEGT. The CDR3 reads CASRGDLRGSYEQYF. The CDR3 DNA is TGTGCCAGCAGGGGGGACTTGCGGGGTTCCTACGAGCAGTACTTC.

This clone was found a few times. CDR3: CASSPGTGGLLSNQPQHF. The DNA of the CDR3 is TGTGCCAGCAGCCCCGGGACAGGGGGCCTTCTAAGCAATCAGCCCCAGCATTTT. The chain joins TRBV7-3 to TRBJ1-5; 12 bases fit TRBD1. The germline V gene encodes CDR1 SGHTA and CDR2 FQGTGA. The V gene end was trimmed by 5 bases and the J gene end by 1 base; junction bases not matched to a gene: 9. This CDR3 has 18 residues.

Details on this clone: A junction end diverges from the germline sequence, so it may reflect a read error. V is TRBV7-7 and J is TRBJ2-1, with 7 positions matching TRBD1. CDR1 is SSHAT, CDR2 FNYEAQ, per germline (reference sequence). This CDR3 region has 13 residues. The CDR3 coding sequence is TGTGCTAGCAGCTTAGGGCAGGGGGATGAGCAGTTCTTC. Its protein is CASSLGQGDEQFF.

In its sample, this clone ranks as medium-sized. The V gene is TRBV30, the J gene TRBJ1-6; the match to TRBD1 covers 7 bases. The CDR3 contains 14 residues. Germline CDR1 and CDR2: GTSNPN and SVGIG (reference sequence). V lost 4 bases, J lost 11 bases, and 11 bases stayed unmatched. The CDR3 here is CAWTSGQAGTPLHF. CDR3 bases: TGTGCCTGGACCAGCGGACAGGCGGGGACACCCCTCCACTTT. The full variable domain, its missing parts supplied by reference TRBV30 and TRBJ1-6, is SQTIHQWPATLVQPVGSPLSLECTVEGTSNPNLYWYRQAAGRGLQLLFYSVGIGQISSEVPQNLSASRPQDRQFILSSKKLLLSDSGFYLCAWTSGQAGTPLHFGNGTRLTVT.

This clone was seen more than once but under ten times. The gene calls are TRBV7-3 and TRBJ2-1; tentative D call: TRBD1 (6 bases). This CDR3 is 11 amino acids long. The V end was cut by 6 bases, the J end by 7 bases, with 7 bases between. The germline gives CDR1 SGHTA, CDR2 FQGTGA. CDR3 DNA: TGTGCCAGCAGTAGGGGGAATGAGCAGTTCTTC. It yields the protein CASSRGNEQFF.

V and J are TRBV13 and TRBJ1-3; 7 bases map to TRBD1. Per germline, CDR1 PRHDT and CDR2 FYEKMQ (reference sequence). This CDR3 is built from 16 residues. V shed 5 bases and J 0 bases; nucleotides not matched to a gene: 7. CDR3 coding DNA: TGTGCCAGCAGCCCACACAGGGGACCCTCTGGAAACACCATATATTTT. Amino acid sequence: CASSPHRGPSGNTIYF.

The chain uses TRBV4-2 and TRBJ1-1; TRBD1 aligns across 9 bases. V shed 5 bases, J shed 1 base, and the junction held 8 bases outside the gene matches. This CDR3 comprises 16 residues. Germline CDR1 and CDR2: LGHNA and YNFKEQ. The CDR3 DNA reads TGTGCCAGCAGCGGACCAGAGACAGGGGGGAACACTGAAGCTTTCTTT. It translates to CASSGPETGGNTEAFF.

This clone was seen only once. The V gene is TRBV29-1, the J gene TRBJ2-3, with 10 bases fitting TRBD2. The ends lost 5 bases at V and 5 bases at J; junction bases unmatched: 10. Looked up from germline, CDR1 is SQVTM and CDR2 is ANQGSEA. The CDR3 is 15 residues long. The CDR3 is CSVNPSGGPGDTQYF. The CDR3 nucleotides are TGCAGCGTTAATCCTAGCGGGGGCCCGGGAGATACGCAGTATTTT.

The chain employs TRBV5-4 and TRBJ2-5, with 9 nucleotides matching TRBD2. The CDR3 is 16 amino acids. Losses at the gene ends were 4 bases for V and 2 bases for J; bases not matched to a gene: 9. Per germline, CDR1 SGHNT and CDR2 YYREEE (reference sequence). This CDR3 is CASSVRSGGAQETQYF. In DNA, the CDR3 is TGTGCCAGCAGCGTGCGTAGCGGGGGAGCACAAGAGACCCAGTACTTC.

This sequence joins TRBV18 and TRBJ1-6; D gene unclear. V was shortened by 4 bases and J by 0 bases, with 10 bases between the two germline ends. Germline CDR1 is KGHSH and CDR2 is LQKENI. CDR3 length equals 16 residues. The CDR3 sequence: CASSRRDSSYNSPLHF. In nucleotides, the CDR3 is TGTGCCAGCTCACGGAGAGATAGCTCCTATAATTCACCCCTCCACTTT.

The V and J genes are TRBV4-2 and TRBJ2-3; 11 nucleotides agree with TRBD2. CDR3 size: 17 residues. V shed 5 bases, J shed 2 bases, and the junction held 9 bases outside the gene matches. CDR1 is LGHNA, CDR2 YNFKEQ, per germline. The CDR3 is CASSIRLAGGPTDTQYF. The CDR3 DNA sequence: TGTGCCAGCAGCATAAGGCTAGCGGGGGGCCCCACAGATACGCAGTATTTT.

V and J are TRBV27 and TRBJ2-7; TRBD1 agrees at 8 bases. Germline CDR1 is MNHEY and CDR2 is SMNVEV (reference sequence). The ends lost 2 bases at V and 3 bases at J; junction bases unmatched: 0. The CDR3 runs to 13 residues. The DNA for the CDR3 is TGTGCCAGCAGTTTAACAGGGGGCTACGAGCAGTACTTC. This encodes CASSLTGGYEQYF.

This chain connects TRBV5-1 to TRBJ2-3; TRBD1 or TRBD2 may be the D gene (5 bases each). V was clipped by 4 bases and J by 11 bases, with 23 bases between them. The CDR3 has 15 amino acids. Germline values: CDR1 SGHRS, CDR2 YFSETQ. The CDR3 sequence: CASSPDGAHQVGQYF. DNA of the CDR3: TGCGCCAGCAGCCCCGACGGGGCCCATCAGGTCGGGCAGTATTTT.

The V call is TRBV6-6, the J call TRBJ2-6; D not certain. The CDR3 has 15 residues. CDR1 is MNHNY and CDR2 is SVGAGI in the germline V gene (reference sequence). The V end lost 2 bases, the J end lost 5 bases, and 10 bases lay between the germline ends. CDR3 loop: CASSYRPLRANVLTF. CDR3 nucleotide sequence: TGTGCCAGCAGTTACAGGCCGTTAAGGGCCAACGTCCTGACTTTC.

This chain uses TRBV7-8 with TRBJ2-4, with unresolved D. Germline-derived CDR1 and CDR2 are SGHVS and FQNEAQ. The CDR3 loop spans 15 amino acids. Trimming took 1 base from V and 0 from J, leaving 7 bases between them. The CDR3 DNA follows: TGTGCCAGCAGCTTAGGCACAGCAGCCAAAAACATTCAGTACTTC. Protein: CASSLGTAAKNIQYF.

This chain uses TRBV5-6 with TRBJ2-7; unclear D gene. Germline CDR1 is SGHDT and CDR2 is YYEEEE. The V gene lost 2 bases and the J gene lost 0 bases, with 9 bases spanning the gap. This CDR3 contains 14 residues. For the CDR3, the DNA is TGTGCCAGCAGCTTCTCACCAGCCTCCTACGAGCAGTACTTC. This sequence encodes CASSFSPASYEQYF.

The V and J genes are TRBV5-6 and TRBJ1-1; D not certain. Germline assignment: CDR1 SGHDT and CDR2 YYEEEE. Trimming took off 0 bases at V and 0 bases at J, with 6 bases between the two ends. CDR3 length: 14 amino acids. The CDR3 DNA is TGTGCCAGCAGCTTGGCCGCCGTGAACACTGAAGCTTTCTTT. This gives the protein CASSLAAVNTEAFF.

The gene calls are TRBV4-2 and TRBJ2-3; D remains unclear. The CDR3 is 12 amino acids. Per germline, CDR1 LGHNA and CDR2 YNFKEQ. V was trimmed by 0 bases and J by 6 bases, leaving 4 bases between them. The CDR3 coding sequence is TGTGCCAGCAGCCAAGATTCGGATACGCAGTATTTT. This sequence encodes CASSQDSDTQYF.

Notes on this clone: Mismatch with germline at one junction end may stem from a read error. This chain connects TRBV27 to TRBJ2-2; TRBD1 might be the D (6 bases). Per germline, CDR1 MNHEY and CDR2 SMNVEV (reference sequence). The CDR3 is 15 amino acids. This CDR3 reads CASRRRTDKHRGAVF. The CDR3 region has the DNA TGTGCCAGCAGACGACGGACAGATAAACACCGGGGAGCTGTTTTT.

By share, this clone counts as medium-sized. The chain carries TRBV30 and TRBJ1-1; D is possibly TRBD1 (5 bases). V lost 3 bases and J 4 bases, leaving 9 bases between the germline ends. CDR1 is GTSNPN, CDR2 SVGIG, per germline (reference sequence). CDR3 length equals 12 residues. Written as DNA, the CDR3 is TGTGCCTGGAGCGTCGGGGGCACTGAAGCTTTCTTT. Its translation is CAWSVGGTEAFF. Full variable domain (outside the CDR3, taken from reference TRBV30 and TRBJ1-1): SQTIHQWPATLVQPVGSPLSLECTVEGTSNPNLYWYRQAAGRGLQLLFYSVGIGQISSEVPQNLSASRPQDRQFILSSKKLLLSDSGFYLCAWSVGGTEAFFGQGTRLTVV.

The chain links TRBV4-1 to TRBJ1-2, with 7 bases aligning to TRBD1. V shed 4 bases, J shed 4 bases, and the junction held 9 bases outside the gene matches. The CDR3 spans 15 residues. Germline-derived CDR1 and CDR2 are MGHRA and YSYEKL. This chain's CDR3 is CASSPGTVAFYGYTF. The DNA for the CDR3 is TGCGCCAGCAGCCCAGGGACAGTCGCCTTCTATGGCTACACCTTC.

The CDR3 protein is CASSYSPSVGEKLFF. CDR3 coding DNA: TGTGCCAGCAGTTACTCTCCCAGTGTCGGTGAAAAACTGTTTTTT. The genes are TRBV6-5 and TRBJ1-4; unclear D gene. Germline CDR1 and CDR2: MNHEY and SVGAGI. The CDR3 has 15 residues. Trimming pared 0 bases from V and 7 bases from J, leaving 12 bases between.

This sequence joins TRBV18 and TRBJ2-6; no clear D gene. In germline, CDR1 is KGHSH, CDR2 LQKENI. The CDR3 extends over 15 amino acids. V was shortened by 4 bases and J by 4 bases, with 11 bases between the two germline ends. The CDR3 DNA is TGTGCCAGCTCACTACGTGGGTTGGGGGCCAACGTCCTGACTTTC. It translates to CASSLRGLGANVLTF.